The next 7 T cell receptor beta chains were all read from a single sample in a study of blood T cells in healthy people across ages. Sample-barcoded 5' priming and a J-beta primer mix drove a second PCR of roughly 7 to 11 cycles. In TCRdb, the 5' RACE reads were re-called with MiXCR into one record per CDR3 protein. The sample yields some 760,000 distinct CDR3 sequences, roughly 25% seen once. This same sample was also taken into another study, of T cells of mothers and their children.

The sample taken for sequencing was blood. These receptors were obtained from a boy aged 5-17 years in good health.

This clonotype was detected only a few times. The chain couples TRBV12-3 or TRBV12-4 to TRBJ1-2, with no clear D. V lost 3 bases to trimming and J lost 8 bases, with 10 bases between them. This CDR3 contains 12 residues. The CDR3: CASSFRAAGYTF. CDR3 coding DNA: TGTGCCAGCAGTTTCCGGGCAGCCGGCTACACCTTC.

CDR3 nucleotide sequence: TGTGCCAGCAGCACCGGACAGGGTTGGGGTGGGGCCAACGTCCTGACTTTC. It specifies CASSTGQGWGGANVLTF. The chain recombines TRBV7-3 with TRBJ2-6; TRBD1 aligns across 8 bases. V gave up 5 bases and J gave up 3 bases; unmatched junction bases: 9. CDR3 size: 17 residues. Germline CDR1 reads SGHTA; CDR2 reads FQGTGA.

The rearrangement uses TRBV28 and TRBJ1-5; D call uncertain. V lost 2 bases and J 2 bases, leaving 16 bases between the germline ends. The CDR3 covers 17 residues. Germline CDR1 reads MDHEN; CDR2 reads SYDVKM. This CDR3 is CASSLDGRDIGNQPQHF. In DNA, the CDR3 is TGTGCCAGCAGTTTAGATGGTAGGGATATAGGCAATCAGCCCCAGCATTTT.

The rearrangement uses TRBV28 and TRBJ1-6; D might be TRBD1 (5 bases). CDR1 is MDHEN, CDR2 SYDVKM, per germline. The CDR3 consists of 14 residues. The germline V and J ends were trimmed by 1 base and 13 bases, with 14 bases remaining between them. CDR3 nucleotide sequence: TGTGCCAGCAGTTTATTTCCAGGGCGAGCGCCCCTCCACTTT. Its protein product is CASSLFPGRAPLHF.

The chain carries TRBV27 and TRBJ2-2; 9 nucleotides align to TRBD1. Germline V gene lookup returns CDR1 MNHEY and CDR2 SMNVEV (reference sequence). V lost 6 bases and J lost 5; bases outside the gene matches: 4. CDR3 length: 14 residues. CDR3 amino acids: CASRGTGWTGELFF. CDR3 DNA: TGTGCCAGCAGGGGGACAGGGTGGACCGGGGAGCTGTTTTTT.

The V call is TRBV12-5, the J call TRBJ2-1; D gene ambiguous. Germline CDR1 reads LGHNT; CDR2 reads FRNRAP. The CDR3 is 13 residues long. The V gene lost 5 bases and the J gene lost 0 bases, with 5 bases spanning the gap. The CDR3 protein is CASGPTSYNEQFF. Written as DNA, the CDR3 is TGTGCTAGTGGTCCAACCTCCTACAATGAGCAGTTCTTC.

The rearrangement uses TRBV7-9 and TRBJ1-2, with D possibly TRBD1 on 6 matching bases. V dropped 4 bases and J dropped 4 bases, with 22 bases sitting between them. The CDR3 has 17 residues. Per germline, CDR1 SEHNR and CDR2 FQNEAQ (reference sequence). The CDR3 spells CASSSTLSGGASYGYTF. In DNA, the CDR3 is TGTGCCAGCAGCTCCACCCTTTCGGGGGGCGCGAGCTATGGCTACACCTTC.